This TCR beta chain was profiled in a study of CD8 T cells in ankylosing spondylitis. As the method for making TCR beta libraries, quantitative 5'-RACE with molecular barcodes was used. TCRdb reprocessed the 5' RACE reads with MiXCR, giving one entry per CDR3 protein. The repertoire holds 270,000 or so distinct CDR3 sequences, with roughly 18% as singletons. Study-level results: Clones tied to disease were said to be significantly enriched in matched ankylosing spondylitis synovial fluid. The disease-linked clones had a CD8+ phenotype and low blood frequencies.

In regard to this clonotype: No antigen is known for it. At one end the junction does not follow the germline gene, possibly because of a read error.

The CDR3 spans 15 residues. CDR1 and CDR2 from the germline V gene are MDHEN and SYDVKM. The TCR was taken from a male donor with ankylosing spondylitis or in good health (not recorded which). The chain carries TRBV28 and TRBJ2-3; D gene ambiguous. The sample taken for sequencing was blood, either unsorted or a sorted T cell fraction (not recorded which). As DNA, the CDR3 is TGTGCCAGCAGTCTTTGCGGCAAGGGCACACATACGCAGTATTTT. This encodes CASSLCGKGTHTQYF.